Shown below are 6 T cell receptor beta chains from a single sample sequenced in a study of shared clonotypes between healthy human individuals. Only in-frame clones appear in the TCRdb table, and some are missing; sequencing was by immunoSEQ multiplex PCR. Of around 2,000,000 clones listed, 85% to 95% were seen once; the top ten hold 0.13%. The material sequenced was naive CD4+ T cells sorted from blood. The subset is: CD45RA+ positively selected. The receptors here all came from a man between 18 and 35 years old in good health.

The genes are TRBV28 and TRBJ1-5; D not resolved. Per germline, CDR1 MDHEN and CDR2 SYDVKM. The CDR3 is 14 amino acids. V was pared by 6 bases and J by 1 base, with 10 bases between. For the CDR3, the DNA is TGTGCCAGCAGCACAGACGGAAGCAATCAGCCCCAGCATTTT. As protein: CASSTDGSNQPQHF.

This chain links TRBV6-5 with TRBJ2-2, with a possible D match to TRBD1 (6 bases). The CDR3 is made up of 13 amino acids. Germline V gives CDR1 MNHEY, CDR2 SVGAGI. Trimming shortened V by 8 bases and J by 6 bases, and 13 bases separated the two germline ends. The CDR3 is CASVGRGPGELFF. The CDR3 DNA reads TGTGCCAGCGTGGGCAGGGGTCCCGGGGAGCTGTTTTTT.

This CDR3 reads CASSMTTGELFF. CDR3 coding DNA: TGTGCCAGCAGCATGACTACCGGGGAGCTGTTTTTT. J is TRBJ2-2 and V is TRBV6-5; the D is unclear. Germline loops: CDR1 MNHEY, CDR2 SVGAGI. V lost 6 bases and J lost 5, with 7 bases in between. This CDR3 is built from 12 residues.

This clone has only one observation. The rearrangement joins TRBV7-9 to TRBJ2-5; TRBD2 matches 10 bases. This CDR3 has 15 residues. CDR1 is SEHNR and CDR2 is FQNEAQ in the germline V gene (reference sequence). V trimming: 5 bases; J trimming: 4 bases; junction bases outside the gene matches: 7. The DNA of the CDR3 is TGTGCCAGCAGCCCCACTAGCGGGGTAGGAGAGACCCAGTACTTC. It is translated as CASSPTSGVGETQYF.

On this clone itself: Other DNA sequences within the sample encode an identical CDR3. The chain employs TRBV10-3 and TRBJ1-2; D may be TRBD1 (5 bases). V was trimmed by 3 bases and J by 8 bases, leaving 10 bases between them. The CDR3 is 12 amino acids. CDR1 ENHRY and CDR2 SYGVKD come from the germline V gene. The CDR3 region has the DNA TGTGCCATCAGTGAAACAGGCTCGGGCTACACCTTC. Protein sequence: CAISETGSGYTF.

The rearrangement links TRBV6-5 to TRBJ1-3; TRBD1 is a possible D gene (6 bases). Looked up from germline, CDR1 is MNHEY and CDR2 is SVGAGI. The CDR3 runs to 15 residues. V was pared by 0 bases and J by 5 bases, with 11 bases between. The CDR3 protein is CASSYSPGHRNTIYF. In nucleotides, the CDR3 is TGTGCCAGCAGTTACTCGCCGGGACATAGAAACACCATATATTTT.